These T cell receptor beta chains were read from a single sample in a study of blood T cells in healthy people across ages. TCRdb used MiXCR to reprocess the 5' RACE reads, holding one entry per CDR3 protein. Here the sample spans about 640,000 distinct CDR3 sequences, roughly two fifths being singletons. What was sequenced was blood. These TCRs come from a man aged 80 or over in good health. The CDR3 runs from the conserved cysteine through the conserved F or W. The order of the fields is V gene, D gene, J gene, clone size, CDR3 protein, CDR3 DNA. A D gene is named only where the DNA matches it firmly. Part of the rows lack a size; the others show once, few, many or a class for expanded clones.

v_gene: TRBV6-2/TRBV6-3
d_gene: -
j_gene: TRBJ2-1
abundance: -
CDR3aa: CASSSSGTPYNEQFF
CDR3nt: TGTGCCAGCAGTTCCTCCGGGACTCCCTACAATGAGCAGTTCTTC

v_gene: TRBV11-2
d_gene: TRBD1
j_gene: TRBJ2-4
abundance: few
CDR3aa: CASSPTGSIAKNIQYF
CDR3nt: TGTGCCAGCAGCCCGACAGGGTCCATAGCCAAAAACATTCAGTACTTC

v_gene: TRBV7-8
d_gene: -
j_gene: TRBJ2-3
abundance: few
CDR3aa: CASSLEYGRGTDTQYF
CDR3nt: TGTGCCAGCAGCTTAGAATATGGGCGGGGCACAGATACGCAGTATTTT

v_gene: TRBV29-1
d_gene: TRBD2
j_gene: TRBJ2-3
abundance: many
CDR3aa: CSVGTSGGPDTQYF
CDR3nt: TGCAGCGTGGGGACTAGCGGGGGCCCCGATACGCAGTATTTT

v_gene: TRBV20-1
d_gene: TRBD2
j_gene: TRBJ2-7
abundance: many
CDR3aa: CSANFPASGGITYEQYF
CDR3nt: TGCAGTGCAAACTTTCCGGCTAGCGGGGGCATTACCTACGAGCAGTACTTC

v_gene: TRBV20-1
d_gene: TRBD2
j_gene: TRBJ2-3
abundance: -
CDR3aa: CSARSGSSIDTQYF
CDR3nt: TGCAGTGCTAGGAGCGGGAGTAGTATAGATACGCAGTATTTT

v_gene: TRBV5-1
d_gene: -
j_gene: TRBJ2-1
abundance: -
CDR3aa: CASSLQLYNEQFF
CDR3nt: TGCGCCAGCAGCTTGCAATTGTACAATGAGCAGTTCTTC

v_gene: TRBV4-1
d_gene: TRBD1
j_gene: TRBJ1-2
abundance: -
CDR3aa: CASSQDGDREGYTF
CDR3nt: TGCGCCAGCAGCCAAGATGGGGACAGGGAAGGCTACACCTTC

v_gene: TRBV10-1
d_gene: -
j_gene: TRBJ2-2
abundance: once
CDR3aa: CASSDGRGELFF
CDR3nt: TGCGCCAGCAGTGATGGGAGGGGGGAGCTGTTTTTT

v_gene: TRBV6-2/TRBV6-3
d_gene: -
j_gene: TRBJ1-1
abundance: -
CDR3aa: CASSRDGLNTEPFF
CDR3nt: TGCGCCAGCAGCCGGGACGGCTTGAACACTGAACCTTTCTTT

v_gene: TRBV7-2
d_gene: TRBD1
j_gene: TRBJ2-2
abundance: -
CDR3aa: CASSPRGQTNTGELFF
CDR3nt: TGTGCCAGCAGCCCGAGGGGACAGACCAACACCGGGGAGCTGTTTTTT

v_gene: TRBV10-1
d_gene: -
j_gene: TRBJ2-1
abundance: many
CDR3aa: CASSVRAYNEQFF
CDR3nt: TGCGCCAGCAGTGTCCGGGCCTACAATGAGCAGTTCTTC

v_gene: TRBV6-5
d_gene: -
j_gene: TRBJ2-4
abundance: -
CDR3aa: CASKIGPTKNIQYF
CDR3nt: TGTGCCAGCAAGATAGGGCCGACCAAAAACATTCAGTACTTC

v_gene: TRBV7-2
d_gene: TRBD1
j_gene: TRBJ2-7
abundance: -
CDR3aa: CASSATGAYEQYF
CDR3nt: TGTGCCAGCAGCGCCACAGGGGCCTACGAGCAGTACTTC

v_gene: TRBV29-1
d_gene: -
j_gene: TRBJ1-2
abundance: few
CDR3aa: CSVEPGTRDYGYTF
CDR3nt: TGCAGCGTTGAACCAGGGACCAGGGACTATGGCTACACCTTC

v_gene: TRBV20-1
d_gene: -
j_gene: TRBJ2-5
abundance: -
CDR3aa: CSAPSLMGQETQYF
CDR3nt: TGCAGTGCTCCGTCGTTGATGGGTCAAGAGACCCAGTACTTC

v_gene: TRBV24-1
d_gene: -
j_gene: TRBJ2-5
abundance: few
CDR3aa: CATSRNRQETQYF
CDR3nt: TGTGCCACCAGTCGAAATAGGCAAGAGACCCAGTACTTC

v_gene: TRBV21-1
d_gene: -
j_gene: TRBJ1-2
abundance: few
CDR3aa: CASSRERRCPLFGYTF
CDR3nt: TGTGCCAGCAGCAGGGAGCGCAGGTGCCCTCTTTTTGGCTACACCTTC

v_gene: TRBV28
d_gene: TRBD2
j_gene: TRBJ2-5
abundance: -
CDR3aa: CASSSGLAGVYNEQYF
CDR3nt: TGTGCCAGCAGTTCGGGACTAGCGGGAGTGTACAATGAGCAGTACTTC

v_gene: TRBV20-1
d_gene: -
j_gene: TRBJ2-7
abundance: few
CDR3aa: CSAPAPYEQYF
CDR3nt: TGCAGTGCACCCGCTCCCTACGAGCAGTACTTC

v_gene: TRBV11-2
d_gene: -
j_gene: TRBJ2-6
abundance: -
CDR3aa: CASSLRGTRFSGANVLTF
CDR3nt: TGTGCCAGCAGCCTCCGAGGGACGCGTTTCTCTGGGGCCAACGTCCTGACTTTC

v_gene: TRBV6-6
d_gene: -
j_gene: TRBJ2-5
abundance: few
CDR3aa: CASRLSYGAQETQYF
CDR3nt: TGTGCCAGCAGACTTTCATACGGGGCCCAAGAGACCCAGTACTTC

v_gene: TRBV6-2/TRBV6-3
d_gene: -
j_gene: TRBJ1-5
abundance: -
CDR3aa: CASSDISTNQPQHF
CDR3nt: TGTGCCAGCAGTGACATTTCTACAAATCAGCCCCAGCATTTT

v_gene: TRBV14
d_gene: TRBD2
j_gene: TRBJ2-1
abundance: -
CDR3aa: CASSQSPGGLEFF
CDR3nt: TGTGCCAGCAGCCAATCCCCGGGGGGACTGGAGTTCTTC

v_gene: TRBV6-5
d_gene: -
j_gene: TRBJ2-6
abundance: -
CDR3aa: CASSTRAGANVLTF
CDR3nt: TGTGCCAGCAGTACTCGAGCCGGGGCCAACGTCCTGACTTTC

v_gene: TRBV6-1
d_gene: TRBD1
j_gene: TRBJ2-7
abundance: few
CDR3aa: CASSEYLTGASYEQYF
CDR3nt: TGTGCCAGCAGTGAATACCTGACAGGGGCTTCCTACGAGCAGTACTTC

v_gene: TRBV20-1
d_gene: -
j_gene: TRBJ1-2
abundance: -
CDR3aa: CSARDLMGRDYGYTF
CDR3nt: TGCAGTGCTAGAGATCTTATGGGGCGCGACTATGGCTACACCTTC

v_gene: TRBV3-1
d_gene: TRBD1
j_gene: TRBJ2-1
abundance: -
CDR3aa: CASSQDRGLEQFF
CDR3nt: TGTGCCAGCAGCCAAGACAGGGGGCTGGAGCAGTTCTTC

v_gene: TRBV29-1
d_gene: -
j_gene: TRBJ2-1
abundance: few
CDR3aa: CSVEKGGYNKQFF
CDR3nt: TGCAGCGTTGAAAAGGGGGGTTACAATAAGCAGTTCTTC

v_gene: TRBV2
d_gene: -
j_gene: TRBJ1-2
abundance: -
CDR3aa: CASERDRGYTF
CDR3nt: TGTGCCAGTGAGAGGGATCGTGGCTACACCTTC

v_gene: TRBV5-1
d_gene: -
j_gene: TRBJ2-4
abundance: few
CDR3aa: CASSLAGQPSGEQYF
CDR3nt: TGCGCCAGCAGCTTGGCCGGGCAGCCGTCCGGGGAGCAGTACTTC

v_gene: TRBV20-1
d_gene: -
j_gene: TRBJ1-2
abundance: -
CDR3aa: CSARDDNKGRLGGYTF
CDR3nt: TGCAGTGCTAGAGATGACAATAAGGGACGGCTCGGCGGCTACACCTTC

v_gene: TRBV20-1
d_gene: TRBD2
j_gene: TRBJ2-7
abundance: few
CDR3aa: CSAPAGTYEQYF
CDR3nt: TGCAGTGCACCAGCGGGAACCTACGAGCAGTACTTC

v_gene: TRBV20-1
d_gene: TRBD2
j_gene: TRBJ2-1
abundance: -
CDR3aa: CSARARASGRAPYNEQFF
CDR3nt: TGCAGTGCTAGAGCCAGGGCTAGCGGGAGGGCCCCCTACAATGAGCAGTTCTTC

v_gene: TRBV20-1
d_gene: -
j_gene: TRBJ1-4
abundance: many
CDR3aa: CSAKGEIGEKLFF
CDR3nt: TGCAGTGCAAAGGGAGAGATAGGCGAAAAACTGTTTTTT

v_gene: TRBV4-2
d_gene: -
j_gene: TRBJ2-7
abundance: many
CDR3aa: CASSRSGEVYEQYF
CDR3nt: TGTGCCAGCAGCCGGTCTGGGGAGGTCTACGAGCAGTACTTC

v_gene: TRBV6-6
d_gene: -
j_gene: TRBJ1-2
abundance: -
CDR3aa: CASSYLPTANGVYGYTF
CDR3nt: TGTGCCAGCAGTTATTTACCGACAGCCAATGGGGTGTATGGCTACACCTTC

v_gene: TRBV20-1
d_gene: TRBD1
j_gene: TRBJ2-5
abundance: -
CDR3aa: CSAPTGVRGETQYF
CDR3nt: TGCAGTGCCCCGACAGGGGTGCGGGGAGAGACCCAGTACTTC

v_gene: TRBV4-3
d_gene: -
j_gene: TRBJ1-6
abundance: few
CDR3aa: CASSQDVQGRSPLHF
CDR3nt: TGCGCCAGCAGCCAAGATGTCCAGGGGCGGTCACCCCTCCACTTT

v_gene: TRBV28
d_gene: TRBD2
j_gene: TRBJ2-7
abundance: few
CDR3aa: CATQRPGGAGYEQYF
CDR3nt: TGTGCCACCCAACGTCCGGGGGGAGCGGGCTACGAGCAGTACTTC

v_gene: TRBV9
d_gene: TRBD2
j_gene: TRBJ2-3
abundance: -
CDR3aa: CASSWGGVTDTQYF
CDR3nt: TGTGCCAGCTCGTGGGGGGGGGTAACAGATACGCAGTATTTT

v_gene: TRBV20-1
d_gene: TRBD1
j_gene: TRBJ2-5
abundance: -
CDR3aa: CSATTGQEYQETQYF
CDR3nt: TGCAGTGCTACCACGGGACAGGAGTACCAAGAGACCCAGTACTTC

v_gene: TRBV6-2/TRBV6-3
d_gene: -
j_gene: TRBJ2-4
abundance: -
CDR3aa: CASSYKWELQQYF
CDR3nt: TGTGCCAGCAGTTACAAGTGGGAATTGCAGCAGTACTTC

v_gene: TRBV5-1
d_gene: TRBD2
j_gene: TRBJ2-1
abundance: few
CDR3aa: CASSLANFVGTSGRGLNEQFF
CDR3nt: TGCGCCAGCAGCTTGGCTAACTTTGTCGGGACTAGCGGGAGGGGTCTTAATGAGCAGTTCTTC

v_gene: TRBV7-6
d_gene: -
j_gene: TRBJ2-1
abundance: -
CDR3aa: CASSLVGTKNNEQFF
CDR3nt: TGTGCCAGCAGCTTGGTCGGGACAAAAAACAATGAGCAGTTCTTC

v_gene: TRBV9
d_gene: -
j_gene: TRBJ1-5
abundance: -
CDR3aa: CASSVDPHQPQHF
CDR3nt: TGTGCCAGCAGCGTAGATCCCCATCAGCCCCAGCATTTT

v_gene: TRBV2
d_gene: -
j_gene: TRBJ2-7
abundance: -
CDR3aa: CATRRSLAYSYNEQYF
CDR3nt: TGTGCCACCCGGCGGTCGCTCGCGTACTCCTACAATGAGCAGTACTTC

v_gene: TRBV6-2/TRBV6-3
d_gene: TRBD1
j_gene: TRBJ2-7
abundance: -
CDR3aa: CASSFRDRGLIEQYF
CDR3nt: TGTGCCAGCAGTTTCCGGGACAGGGGGTTAATTGAGCAGTACTTC

v_gene: TRBV30
d_gene: TRBD1
j_gene: TRBJ1-4
abundance: -
CDR3aa: CAWTGTVNEKLFF
CDR3nt: TGTGCCTGGACCGGGACAGTTAATGAAAAACTGTTTTTT

v_gene: TRBV28
d_gene: -
j_gene: TRBJ2-1
abundance: few
CDR3aa: CASSFTARDEQFF
CDR3nt: TGTGCCAGCAGTTTTACAGCTAGGGATGAGCAGTTCTTC

v_gene: TRBV10-1
d_gene: TRBD2
j_gene: TRBJ2-5
abundance: -
CDR3aa: CASSGEPTSGRIDETQYF
CDR3nt: TGCGCCAGCAGCGGCGAGCCGACTAGCGGGAGGATTGACGAGACCCAGTACTTC

v_gene: TRBV4-3
d_gene: TRBD2
j_gene: TRBJ2-3
abundance: few
CDR3aa: CASSPRPAGTYGEADTQYF
CDR3nt: TGCGCCAGCAGCCCTCGTCCAGCGGGAACATACGGGGAGGCAGATACGCAGTATTTT

v_gene: TRBV4-3
d_gene: -
j_gene: TRBJ2-2
abundance: many
CDR3aa: CASSQDSAGSVTGELFF
CDR3nt: TGCGCCAGCAGCCAAGATTCGGCAGGGTCGGTAACCGGGGAGCTGTTTTTT

v_gene: TRBV6-2/TRBV6-3
d_gene: -
j_gene: TRBJ2-5
abundance: -
CDR3aa: CASSYSTSQYF
CDR3nt: TGTGCCAGCAGTTACTCGACCAGCCAGTACTTC

v_gene: TRBV29-1
d_gene: -
j_gene: TRBJ2-3
abundance: few
CDR3aa: CSVRASGTDTQYF
CDR3nt: TGCAGCGTTCGGGCGTCGGGCACAGATACGCAGTATTTT

v_gene: TRBV20-1
d_gene: TRBD2
j_gene: TRBJ2-5
abundance: -
CDR3aa: CSARGASGIQETQYF
CDR3nt: TGCAGTGCTAGAGGGGCTAGCGGGATACAAGAGACCCAGTACTTC